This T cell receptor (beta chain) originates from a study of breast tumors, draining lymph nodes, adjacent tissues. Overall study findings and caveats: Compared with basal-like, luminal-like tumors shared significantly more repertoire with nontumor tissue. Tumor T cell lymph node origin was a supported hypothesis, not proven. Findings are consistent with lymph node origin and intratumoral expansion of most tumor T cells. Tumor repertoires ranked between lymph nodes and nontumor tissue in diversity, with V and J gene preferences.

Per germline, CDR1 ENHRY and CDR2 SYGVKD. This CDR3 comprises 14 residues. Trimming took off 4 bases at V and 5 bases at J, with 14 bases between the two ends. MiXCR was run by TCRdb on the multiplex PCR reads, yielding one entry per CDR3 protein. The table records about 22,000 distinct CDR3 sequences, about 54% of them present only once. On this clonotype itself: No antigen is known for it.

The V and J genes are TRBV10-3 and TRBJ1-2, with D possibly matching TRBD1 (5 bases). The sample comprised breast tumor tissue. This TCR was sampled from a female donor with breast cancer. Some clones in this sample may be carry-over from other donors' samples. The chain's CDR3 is CAISGEGPTYGYTF. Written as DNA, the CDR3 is TGTGCCATCAGTGGTGAGGGACCGACTTATGGCTACACCTTC.